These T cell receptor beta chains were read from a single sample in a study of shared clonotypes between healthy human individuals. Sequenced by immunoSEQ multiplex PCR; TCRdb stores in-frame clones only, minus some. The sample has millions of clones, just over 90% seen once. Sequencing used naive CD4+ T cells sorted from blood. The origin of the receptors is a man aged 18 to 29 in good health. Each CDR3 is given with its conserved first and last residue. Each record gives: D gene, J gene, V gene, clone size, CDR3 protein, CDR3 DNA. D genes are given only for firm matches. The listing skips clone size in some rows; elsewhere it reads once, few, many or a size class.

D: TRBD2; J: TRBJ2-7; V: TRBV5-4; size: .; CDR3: CASSSAGTSAHEQYF; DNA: TGTGCCAGCAGCTCAGCCGGGACTAGCGCCCACGAGCAGTACTTC
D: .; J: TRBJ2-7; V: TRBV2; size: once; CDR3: CASSRQDAVGEQYF; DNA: TGTGCCAGCAGTCGACAGGATGCGGTCGGAGAGCAGTACTTC
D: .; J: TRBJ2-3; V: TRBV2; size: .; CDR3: CASTLAADTQYF; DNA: TGTGCCAGCACCTTAGCGGCAGATACGCAGTATTTT
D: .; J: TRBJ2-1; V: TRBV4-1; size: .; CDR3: CASSQPSEPLLGSSYNEQFF; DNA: TGCGCCAGCAGCCAGCCAAGTGAACCACTTCTGGGGAGCTCCTACAATGAGCAGTTCTTC
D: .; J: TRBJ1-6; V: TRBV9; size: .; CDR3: CASSGDRPNSPLHF; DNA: TGTGCCAGCAGCGGAGACAGACCAAATTCACCCCTCCACTTT
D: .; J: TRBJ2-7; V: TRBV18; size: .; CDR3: CASSPGQPNSYEQYF; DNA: TGTGCCAGCTCACCGGGGCAGCCAAACTCCTACGAGCAGTACTTC
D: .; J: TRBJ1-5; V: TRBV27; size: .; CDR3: CASSWNRDSNQPQHF; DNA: TGTGCCAGCAGTTGGAACCGGGACAGCAATCAGCCCCAGCATTTT
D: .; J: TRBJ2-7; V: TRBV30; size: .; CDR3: CAWSVILSGEQYF; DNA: TGTGCCTGGAGTGTAATATTATCAGGGGAGCAGTACTTC
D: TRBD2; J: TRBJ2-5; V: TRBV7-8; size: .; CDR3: CASTGRVQETQYF; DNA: TGTGCCAGCACCGGGAGGGTACAAGAGACCCAGTACTTC
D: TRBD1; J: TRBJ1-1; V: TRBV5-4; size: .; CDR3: CASSLEARGLWGTEAFF; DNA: TGTGCCAGCAGCTTGGAGGCCAGGGGGCTTTGGGGCACTGAAGCTTTCTTT
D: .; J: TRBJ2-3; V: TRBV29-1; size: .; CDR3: CSVYTGSPVYTQYF; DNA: TGCAGCGTTTATACGGGGAGCCCGGTTTATACGCAGTATTTT
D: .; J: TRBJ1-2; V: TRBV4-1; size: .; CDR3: CASSQDRRTYYGYTF; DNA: TGCGCCAGCAGCCAAGATCGACGAACTTACTATGGCTACACCTTC
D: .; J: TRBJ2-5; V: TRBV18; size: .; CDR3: CASSTGAEETQYF; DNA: TGTGCCAGCTCAACGGGAGCAGAAGAGACCCAGTACTTC
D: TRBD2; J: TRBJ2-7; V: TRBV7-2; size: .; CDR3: CASSLGPRGLAFYEQYF; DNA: TGTGCCAGCAGCTTAGGCCCAAGGGGACTAGCGTTCTACGAGCAGTACTTC
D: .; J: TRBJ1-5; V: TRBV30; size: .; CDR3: CAWSAGDNQPQHF; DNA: TGTGCCTGGAGTGCAGGGGATAATCAGCCCCAGCATTTT
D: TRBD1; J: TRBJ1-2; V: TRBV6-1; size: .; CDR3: CARRDSNYGYTF; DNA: TGTGCCAGACGGGACAGCAACTATGGCTACACCTTC
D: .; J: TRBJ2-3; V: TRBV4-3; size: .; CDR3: CASSQTDSTDTQYF; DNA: TGCGCCAGCAGCCAAACGGATAGCACAGATACGCAGTATTTT
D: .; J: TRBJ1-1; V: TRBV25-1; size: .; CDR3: CASSERFVGTEAFF; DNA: TGTGCCAGCAGTGAACGGTTTGTGGGCACTGAAGCTTTCTTT
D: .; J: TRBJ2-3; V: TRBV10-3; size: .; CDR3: CAIGLAGTDTQYF; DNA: TGTGCCATCGGATTAGCGGGCACAGATACGCAGTATTTT
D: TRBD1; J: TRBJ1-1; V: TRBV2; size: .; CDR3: CASSERAAGDRMNTEAFF; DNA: TGTGCCAGCAGTGAAAGGGCCGCGGGGGACAGGATGAACACTGAAGCTTTCTTT
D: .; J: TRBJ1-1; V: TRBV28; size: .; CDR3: CASSLGQGRLWTEAFF; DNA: TGTGCCAGCAGTTTGGGCCAGGGACGGTTGTGGACTGAAGCTTTCTTT
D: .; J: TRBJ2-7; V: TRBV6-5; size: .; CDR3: CASRGWGYEQYF; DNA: TGTGCCAGCCGCGGATGGGGATACGAGCAGTACTTC
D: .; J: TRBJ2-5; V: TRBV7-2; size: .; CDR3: CASSPTSGVGYF; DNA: TGTGCCAGCAGCCCCACCTCCGGGGTCGGGTACTTC
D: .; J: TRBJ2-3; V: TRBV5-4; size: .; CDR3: CASSQLRESAQYF; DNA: TGTGCCAGCAGCCAGCTCCGAGAGAGTGCGCAGTATTTT
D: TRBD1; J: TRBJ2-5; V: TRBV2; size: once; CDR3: CASSRDRGKETQYF; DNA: TGTGCCAGCAGCAGGGACAGGGGCAAAGAGACCCAGTACTTC
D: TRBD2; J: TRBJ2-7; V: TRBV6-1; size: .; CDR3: CATLPGLPYEQYF; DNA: TGTGCCACCTTACCGGGACTACCCTACGAGCAGTACTTC
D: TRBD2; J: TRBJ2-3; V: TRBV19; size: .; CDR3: CASSISRLAGADWRSDTQYF; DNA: TGTGCCAGTAGTATATCCCGACTAGCGGGAGCAGATTGGAGGTCAGATACGCAGTATTTT
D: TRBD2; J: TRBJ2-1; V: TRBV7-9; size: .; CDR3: CASTTSGRSPQFF; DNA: TGTGCCAGCACGACTAGCGGGAGGTCCCCCCAGTTCTTC
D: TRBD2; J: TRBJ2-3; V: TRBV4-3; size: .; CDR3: CASSQSGLASDTQYF; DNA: TGCGCCAGCAGCCAATCCGGACTAGCTTCAGATACGCAGTATTTT
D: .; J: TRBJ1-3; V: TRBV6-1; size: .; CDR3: CASSFEFSGNTIYF; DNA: TGTGCCAGCAGTTTTGAATTCTCTGGAAACACCATATATTTT
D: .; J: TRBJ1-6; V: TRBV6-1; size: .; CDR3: CASSGTGVYNSPLHF; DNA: TGTGCCAGCAGTGGTACAGGAGTCTATAATTCACCCCTCCACTTT
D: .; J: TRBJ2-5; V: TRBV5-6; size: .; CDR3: CASSKDHQETQYF; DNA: TGTGCCAGCAGCAAGGACCACCAAGAGACCCAGTACTTC
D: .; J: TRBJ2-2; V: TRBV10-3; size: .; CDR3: CAISVVPANTGELFF; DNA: TGTGCCATCAGTGTGGTACCTGCGAACACCGGGGAGCTGTTTTTT
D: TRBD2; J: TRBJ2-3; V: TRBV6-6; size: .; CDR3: CASKTSVVSDTQYF; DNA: TGTGCCAGTAAGACTAGCGTAGTTTCAGATACGCAGTATTTT
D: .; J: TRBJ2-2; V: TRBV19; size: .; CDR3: CASSPQGATGELFF; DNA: TGTGCCAGTTCGCCTCAAGGGGCCACCGGGGAGCTGTTTTTT
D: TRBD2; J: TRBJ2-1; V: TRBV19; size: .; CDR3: CASSMPPWDSGLASHNEQFF; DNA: TGTGCCAGTAGTATGCCCCCGTGGGACAGCGGACTAGCGTCTCACAATGAGCAGTTCTTC
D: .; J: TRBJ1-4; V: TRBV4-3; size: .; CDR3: CASSGRVGTNEKLFF; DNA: TGCGCCAGCAGCGGAAGGGTGGGAACTAATGAAAAACTGTTTTTT
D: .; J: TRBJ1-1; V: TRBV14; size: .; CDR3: CASSQGAGFEAFF; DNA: TGTGCCAGCAGCCAAGGGGCCGGTTTTGAAGCTTTCTTT
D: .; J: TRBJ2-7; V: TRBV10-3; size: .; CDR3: CAITPDRPYEQYF; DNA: TGTGCCATCACCCCAGACAGACCCTACGAGCAGTACTTC
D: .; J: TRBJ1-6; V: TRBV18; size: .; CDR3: CASSLYDRLNSPLHF; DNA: TGTGCCAGCTCACTCTACGACAGATTAAATTCACCCCTCCACTTT